The 26 T cell receptor beta chains given below trace back to one sample, sequenced in a study of T cell repertoires in cytomegalovirus infection (dated by TCRdb to the late 2010s). TCRdb records Illumina HiSeq 1500 as the sequencer. Through fastp at Q25 and MiXCR, TCRdb rebuilt clones from the public reads, retaining in-frame beta chains. Identical CDR3 proteins give one entry, which carries the most common genes and DNA. For this sample the table gives approximately 910,000 distinct CDR3 sequences, of which approximately 32% were detected only once. The ten biggest clones cover around 15% of the sample. No antigen is known for these receptors. Read against the paper, the sample's treatment or condition label means: in vitro stimulation with specific CMV peptide epitopes to enrich CMV-specific T cells. The sequencing used cultured CD8+ T cells from PBMCs, collected from culture after CMV antigen stimulation. Source of these receptors: a human donor in good health (CMV status not recorded). Some clones in this sample may be carry-over from other donors' samples.

A word on this clonotype: A much larger clonotype is one base distant, so this may be a read error. The CDR3 DNA follows: TGTGCCTGCAGCGTCTTCTCGGGTGAGCAGTTCTTC. This gives the protein CACSVFSGEQFF. The V gene is TRBV7-2, the J gene TRBJ2-1; D uncertain. This CDR3 is 12 amino acids long. Germline CDR1 SGHTA, CDR2 FQGNSA.

J is TRBJ2-7 and V is TRBV27; D possibly matches TRBD1 or TRBD2 (6 bases each). The germline gives CDR1 MNHEY, CDR2 SMNVEV (reference sequence). The length of the CDR3 is 15 residues. The ends were cut back, 6 bases at V and 0 bases at J, with 15 bases in the middle. In DNA, the CDR3 is TGTGCCAGCAGCCCGTCGGGGGACACCTCCTACGAGCAGTACTTC. Translating gives CASSPSGDTSYEQYF.

This rearrangement joins TRBV9 to TRBJ1-3; D may be TRBD1 (6 bases). The CDR3 is made up of 15 amino acids. Deletions cut 4 bases from V and 4 bases from J, with 15 bases between. Germline CDR1 and CDR2: SGDLS and YYNGEE. The CDR3 DNA sequence: TGTGCCAGCAGCATCCAACCGGGACACGGAAACACCATATATTTT. The encoded protein is CASSIQPGHGNTIYF.

The CDR3 nucleotides read TGTGCCAGCAGTTGGACTGCCAATGAGCAGTTCTTC. Protein sequence: CASSWTANEQFF. The rearrangement links TRBV12-3 or TRBV12-4 to TRBJ2-1; possibly TRBD2 for D (5 bases). This CDR3 comprises 12 residues. V lost 4 bases to trimming and J lost 6 bases, with 7 bases between them.

This clonotype was seen only a few times. The CDR3 is CASSRRGFQFSYNEQFF. The DNA for the CDR3 is TGTGCCAGCAGCCGCAGGGGTTTCCAATTCTCCTACAATGAGCAGTTCTTC. This rearrangement joins TRBV11-3 to TRBJ2-1; possible D gene TRBD1, 6 bases. In germline, CDR1 is SGHNT, CDR2 YENEEA. The CDR3 spans 17 residues. V was pared by 5 bases and J by 0 bases, with 17 bases between.

This clonotype was found many times. The chain is built from TRBV7-6 and TRBJ2-1; TRBD1 agrees at 10 bases. Germline V gives CDR1 SGHVS, CDR2 FNYEAQ. V lost 6 bases to trimming and J lost 7 bases; unmatched junction nucleotides: 9. The CDR3 covers 15 residues. The CDR3 spells CASSLRGQGRNEQFF. Here the CDR3 DNA reads TGTGCCAGCAGTCTCCGGGGACAGGGGAGGAATGAGCAGTTCTTC. The variable domain in full, completed from reference TRBV7-6 and TRBJ2-1, reads GAGVSQSPRYKVTKRGQDVALRCDPISGHVSLYWYRQALGQGPEFLTYFNYEAQQDKSGLPNDRFSAERPEGSISTLTIQRTEQRDSAMYRCASSLRGQGRNEQFFGPGTRLTVL.

The chain combines TRBV6-2 or TRBV6-3 with TRBJ1-5; D not certain. Trimming took off 2 bases at V and 1 base at J, with 12 bases between the two ends. Germline V lookup: CDR1 MNHEY, CDR2 SVGEGT. This CDR3 comprises 16 residues. The CDR3 here is CASSYPRDGSNQPQHF. As DNA, the CDR3 is TGTGCCAGCAGTTACCCAAGAGACGGAAGCAATCAGCCCCAGCATTTT.

This chain links TRBV5-8 with TRBJ2-7, with 9 bases lining up with TRBD1. CDR1 and CDR2 from the germline V gene are SGHTS and YDEGEE. V dropped 2 bases and J dropped 6; count of bases not matched to a gene: 6. This CDR3 has 14 residues. The CDR3 reads CASSFQRTGAEQYV. The CDR3 DNA reads as TGTGCCAGCAGCTTCCAAAGGACAGGGGCCGAGCAGTACGTC.

V usage is TRBV27 and J usage is TRBJ2-2; perhaps D is TRBD1 or TRBD2 (5 bases each). The germline gives CDR1 MNHEY, CDR2 SMNVEV (reference sequence). This CDR3 comprises 16 residues. The V end was cut by 2 bases, the J end by 5 bases, with 15 bases between. The CDR3 nucleotides read TGTGCCAGCAGTTTACGGGACGACCTTCGTACCGGGGAGCTGTTTTTT. Its protein product is CASSLRDDLRTGELFF.

This clonotype showed up just a few times. The V call is TRBV28, the J call TRBJ2-1; 12 bases line up with TRBD2. This CDR3 contains 17 residues. V was clipped by 7 bases and J by 2 bases; unmatched bases: 9. CDR1 is MDHEN and CDR2 is SYDVKM in the germline V gene. CDR3 residues: CASTLLAGGRTYNEQFF. The CDR3 DNA follows: TGTGCCAGCACCTTACTAGCGGGGGGTCGCACCTACAATGAGCAGTTCTTC.

Ten or more counts support this clonotype. The chain recombines TRBV12-3 or TRBV12-4 with TRBJ1-2, with D hard to call. This CDR3 region has 12 residues. The germline V and J ends were trimmed by 6 bases and 4 bases, with 9 bases remaining between them. The DNA for the CDR3 is TGTGCCAGCAGGATACCCGGCTATGGCTACACCTTC. This codes for CASRIPGYGYTF.

This chain links TRBV5-1 with TRBJ1-5; TRBD1 is a possible D gene (5 bases). The V gene's germline CDR1 is SGHRS and CDR2 YFSETQ. The CDR3 sequence is 13 residues long. V was shortened by 4 bases and J by 5 bases, with 10 bases between the two germline ends. This chain's CDR3 is CASSEWGDQPQHF. The CDR3 DNA is TGCGCCAGCAGCGAGTGGGGCGATCAGCCCCAGCATTTT.

This clonotype was picked up many times. CDR3 DNA sequence: TGTGCCAGCAGAGCGGGGGGGAGCTCCTACAATGAGCAGTTCTTC. This encodes CASRAGGSSYNEQFF. V is TRBV12-3 or TRBV12-4 and J is TRBJ2-1; TRBD2 agrees at 10 bases. The CDR3 is made up of 15 amino acids. V lost 6 bases to trimming and J lost 0 bases; unmatched junction nucleotides: 2.

This sequence joins TRBV10-3 and TRBJ1-4; D is unclear. Trimming cost V 6 bases and J 8 bases, with 10 bases left between them. Germline V lookup: CDR1 ENHRY, CDR2 SYGVKD. The CDR3 runs 12 residues. The CDR3, as DNA: TGTGCCATCAGAGGGTCTTACGAAAAACTGTTTTTT. It yields the protein CAIRGSYEKLFF.

The chain is built from TRBV11-2 and TRBJ1-2; unclear D gene. The germline V and J ends were trimmed by 5 bases and 6 bases, with 16 bases remaining between them. Germline loops: CDR1 SGHAT, CDR2 FQNNGV. This CDR3 contains 14 residues. The CDR3 protein is CASSLRGPSDGYTF. The CDR3 region has the DNA TGTGCCAGCAGCCTCCGGGGTCCGAGCGATGGCTACACCTTC.

This clonotype appeared many times. V is TRBV7-8 and J is TRBJ2-7; D uncertain. Trimming removed 0 bases from V and 1 base from J, with 7 bases in between. CDR1 and CDR2 from the germline V gene are SGHVS and FQNEAQ. The CDR3 is made up of 14 amino acids. The CDR3 loop reads CASSLAGISYEQYF. The DNA of the CDR3 is TGTGCCAGCAGCTTAGCTGGGATATCCTACGAGCAGTACTTC.

V is TRBV9 and J is TRBJ2-5; D is undetermined. Trimming shortened V by 1 base and J by 5 bases, and 18 bases separated the two germline ends. The CDR3 loop spans 16 amino acids. Germline values: CDR1 SGDLS, CDR2 YYNGEE. CDR3 sequence (DNA): TGTGCCAGCAGCGTATGGGATGGCAGGCCTAGGGAGACCCAGTACTTC. This translates into CASSVWDGRPRETQYF.

The rearrangement joins TRBV15 to TRBJ2-7, with 9 bases matching TRBD1. V gave up 8 bases and J gave up 2 bases; unmatched junction bases: 10. Germline V gene data show CDR1 as LNHNV and CDR2 as YYDKDF (reference sequence). CDR3 length: 15 amino acids. CDR3: CATSTGDRATYEQYF. CDR3 coding DNA: TGTGCCACCTCTACAGGGGACAGGGCAACCTACGAGCAGTACTTC.

This chain connects TRBV7-9 to TRBJ2-1; D gene unclear. The germline CDR1 and CDR2 sequences are SEHNR and FQNEAQ (reference sequence). This CDR3 is 14 amino acids long. Trimming stripped 2 bases from V and 7 bases from J, with 12 bases between. DNA for the CDR3: TGTGCCAGCAGCTTACTAGTACAGAGGAATGAGCAGTTCTTC. This sequence encodes CASSLLVQRNEQFF.

The chain uses TRBV27 and TRBJ1-2; D ambiguous. Deletions cut 6 bases from V and 4 bases from J, with 15 bases between. This CDR3 is built from 14 residues. Germline lookup yields CDR1 MNHEY and CDR2 SMNVEV (reference sequence). Here the CDR3 reads CASSPITFPYGYTF. The CDR3 DNA follows: TGTGCCAGCAGCCCTATCACATTTCCCTATGGCTACACCTTC.

The chain uses TRBV11-3 and TRBJ2-3, with a tentative D call TRBD1 (6 bases). CDR1 is SGHNT and CDR2 is YENEEA in the germline V gene. This CDR3 has 15 residues. V was cut by 4 bases and J by 2 bases, with 13 bases left in between. The CDR3 here is CASSSRTGHTDTQYF. The CDR3 bases are TGTGCCAGCAGCTCCCGAACGGGACACACAGATACGCAGTATTTT.

The chain links TRBV20-1 to TRBJ1-1; D perhaps matches TRBD1 (5 bases). Germline V gene lookup returns CDR1 DFQATT and CDR2 SNEGSKA (reference sequence). CDR3 length: 14 amino acids. The V gene lost 2 bases and the J gene lost 6 bases, with 16 bases spanning the gap. The CDR3 reads CSARLDTQIAEAFF. Written as DNA, the CDR3 is TGCAGTGCTAGACTGGACACCCAGATCGCTGAAGCTTTCTTT.

The V call is TRBV11-2, the J call TRBJ2-7, with TRBD1 as a possible D gene (5 bases). The V gene's germline CDR1 is SGHAT and CDR2 FQNNGV. V was clipped by 5 bases and J by 3 bases, with 11 bases between them. The CDR3 runs 13 residues. The CDR3 DNA is TGTGCCAGCAGCCCTCAGACAGACTACGAGCAGTACGTC. Amino acid sequence: CASSPQTDYEQYV.

This chain uses TRBV9 with TRBJ2-1; the D gene could be TRBD1 or TRBD2 (6 bases each). The CDR3 is 14 residues long. Germline V lookup: CDR1 SGDLS, CDR2 YYNGEE. With 3 bases removed from V and 7 bases from J, the gap between germline ends came to 14 bases. Here the CDR3 reads CASSDPGARNEQFF. CDR3 DNA sequence: TGTGCCAGCAGCGACCCGGGGGCGCGGAATGAGCAGTTCTTC. The entire variable domain, with the rest obtained from reference TRBV9 and TRBJ2-1, is as follows: DSGVTQTPKHLITATGQRVTLRCSPRSGDLSVYWYQQSLDQGLQFLIQYYNGEERAKGNILERFSAQQFPDLHSELNLSSLELGDSALYFCASSDPGARNEQFFGPGTRLTVL.

This clonotype was recorded a few times. The chain has TRBV2 and TRBJ2-3; perhaps TRBD2 as D (6 bases). CDR3 length: 14 amino acids. Germline CDR1 reads SNHLY; CDR2 reads FYNNEI. Trimming pared 11 bases from V and 3 bases from J, leaving 18 bases between. The CDR3 sequence is CAEGGVRKTDTQYF. The DNA for the CDR3 is TGTGCCGAGGGCGGGGTCAGAAAAACAGATACGCAGTATTTT.

V is TRBV7-2 and J is TRBJ1-2; possibly TRBD1 for D (5 bases). This CDR3 comprises 16 residues. Germline CDR1 is SGHTA and CDR2 is FQGNSA. Deletions cut 1 base from V and 8 bases from J, with 20 bases between. This CDR3 is CASSLEGVPGNGGYTF. The CDR3 DNA reads as TGTGCCAGCAGCTTAGAAGGGGTTCCCGGCAACGGCGGCTACACCTTC.